This TCR beta chain was sequenced during a study of cytomegalovirus exposure and HLA in healthy donors. Study observations and caveats: The study designated over 150 TCR beta chains cytomegalovirus-associated. Reportedly, diagnosis of cytomegalovirus status by the classifier showed high specificity and sensitivity.

The PCR ran on 60 Vbeta and 13 Jbeta primers. Sequencing used immunoSEQ multiplex PCR; TCRdb keeps in-frame clones, though not all of them. Of approximately 120,000 clones detected, over 70% appear once; the ten largest clones hold approximately 1.3%. CDR3 size: 15 residues. Germline CDR1 is SGHNT and CDR2 is YYREEE (reference sequence). The V end lost 4 bases, the J end lost 6 bases, and 19 bases lay between the germline ends. Of note for this clone: Its specificity is not known.

The clonotype comes from a female donor in good health and CMV-seronegative. Material: PBMCs. The chain combines TRBV5-4 with TRBJ1-1; the D gene is possibly TRBD1 (6 bases). The CDR3 loop is CASSPPGGAGAEAFF. The CDR3 DNA reads TGTGCCAGCAGCCCCCCGGGGGGGGCTGGGGCTGAAGCTTTCTTT.